A selection of T cell receptor beta chains follows, all from one sample in a study of T cells after yellow fever vaccination. TCRdb called the 5' RACE reads again in MiXCR, with one record for every CDR3 protein. The table records more than 450,000 distinct CDR3 sequences, roughly 22% of them present only once. The specimen was PBMCs, collected less than 25 days after the first yellow fever vaccination. Receptors originate from a man aged 18 to 29 who received the YFV17D yellow fever vaccine. The CDR3 runs from the conserved cysteine through the conserved F or W. Clone sizes are given selectively: once, few, many, or a class where the clone is expanded.

j_gene,v_gene,abundance,CDR3aa
TRBJ2-1,TRBV6-6,.,CASSPFEGNEQFF
TRBJ2-3,TRBV7-9,few,CASSTSGGGTDTQYF
TRBJ2-1,TRBV12-3/TRBV12-4,many,CASSQGGGGAQNEQFF
TRBJ1-3,TRBV14,.,CASSQGALMSSGNTIYF
TRBJ1-2,TRBV9,.,CASSPDDNYGYTF
TRBJ1-6,TRBV3-1,few,CASSHEQGGSPLHF
TRBJ2-5,TRBV5-1,many,CASSLVGPGETQYF
TRBJ1-1,TRBV5-1,many,CASSPDRPNTEAFF
TRBJ2-1,TRBV6-2/TRBV6-3,.,CASSGDSLLYNEQFF
TRBJ2-2,TRBV5-6,.,CASSPLQGAFSTGELFF
TRBJ2-3,TRBV4-3,few,CASSQDESSTDTQYF
TRBJ2-1,TRBV9,.,CASSVDDEQFF
TRBJ1-1,TRBV29-1,.,CSVAGGAAGAFF
TRBJ2-5,TRBV7-2,many,CASGGYQETQYF
TRBJ1-2,TRBV6-5,few,CASSYSGDEGYTF
TRBJ2-7,TRBV7-9,many,CASSQQGDEQYF
TRBJ1-1,TRBV6-5,few,CASSYPPAFEAFF
TRBJ1-3,TRBV12-3/TRBV12-4,.,CASSLPRPGNTIYF
TRBJ2-5,TRBV9,few,CASSEGYSRAETQYF
TRBJ2-1,TRBV24-1,.,CATSGPGTDNNEQFF
TRBJ1-3,TRBV7-2,.,CASSLAYQKSNTIYF
TRBJ2-1,TRBV20-1,.,CSATRPTYNEQFF
TRBJ2-3,TRBV5-1,.,CASRTGTGGTDTQYF
TRBJ2-2,TRBV7-3,.,CASSLRDRGAGELFF
TRBJ1-2,TRBV6-5,.,CASRNNYGYTF
TRBJ1-5,TRBV12-5,.,CASGLPGGYSNQPQHF
TRBJ2-3,TRBV7-9,many,CASSLAQGGTDTQYF